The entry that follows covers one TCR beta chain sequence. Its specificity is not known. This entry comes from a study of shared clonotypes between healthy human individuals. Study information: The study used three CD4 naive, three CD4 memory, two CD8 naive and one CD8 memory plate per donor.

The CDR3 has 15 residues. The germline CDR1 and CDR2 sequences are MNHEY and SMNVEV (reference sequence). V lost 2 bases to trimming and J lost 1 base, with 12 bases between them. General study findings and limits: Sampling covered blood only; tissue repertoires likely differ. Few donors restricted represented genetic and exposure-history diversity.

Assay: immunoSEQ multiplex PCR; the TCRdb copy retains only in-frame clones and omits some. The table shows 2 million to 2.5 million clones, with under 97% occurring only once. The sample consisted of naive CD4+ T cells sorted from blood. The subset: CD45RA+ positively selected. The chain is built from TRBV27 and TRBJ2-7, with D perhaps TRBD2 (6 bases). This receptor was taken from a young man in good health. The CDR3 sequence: CASSLLASRSYEQYF. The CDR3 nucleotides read TGTGCCAGCAGTTTACTAGCGTCGAGGTCCTACGAGCAGTACTTC.